This is a list of T cell receptor beta chains from one sample in a study of T-cell memory formation after mild COVID-19. Using its own MiXCR run on the 5' RACE reads, TCRdb lists one record per CDR3 protein. Of about 320,000 distinct CDR3 sequences in the sample, roughly an eighth were seen once. The source material was PBMCs or a T cell subset sorted from them (not recorded which). The receptors originated from a man aged 18 to 29 who had mild COVID-19 (a few samples of this study predate the infection). Cell type and time point are not known. The CDR3 runs from the conserved cysteine through the conserved F or W. The D gene is left open where the match is weak. Clone size is not always given. Where it is, it says once, few, many or a class for expanded clones.

size | J | D | V | DNA | CDR3
few | TRBJ1-3 | NA | TRBV7-9 | TGTGCCAGCAGCCCGTCGGGGATCTCTGGAAACACCATATATTTT | CASSPSGISGNTIYF
NA | TRBJ2-1 | NA | TRBV7-9 | TGTGCCAGCAGCAACCACTTCCGCTGTCAAGTCCAGTTCTTC | CASSNHFRCQVQFF
few | TRBJ2-7 | NA | TRBV2 | TGTGCCACCCTGGAGCCACAGGGCGGCGAGCAGTACTTC | CATLEPQGGEQYF
few | TRBJ2-1 | NA | TRBV12-3/TRBV12-4 | TGTGCCAGCAGTTTTCCAGGGACTGAGCAGTTCTTC | CASSFPGTEQFF
NA | TRBJ2-5 | NA | TRBV5-1 | TGCGCCAGCAGCTCAGGACTGGATGGGACCCAGTACTTC | CASSSGLDGTQYF
NA | TRBJ1-1 | NA | TRBV9 | TGTGCCAGCAGCGGCAGGAACACTGAAGCTTTCTTT | CASSGRNTEAFF
NA | TRBJ2-5 | NA | TRBV11-3 | TGTGCCAGCAGCTCGACAGGTCGGGAGACCCAGTACTTC | CASSSTGRETQYF
few | TRBJ2-5 | NA | TRBV2 | TGTGCCAGCAGTTATATGACGGAGGGGGAGACCCAGTACTTC | CASSYMTEGETQYF
NA | TRBJ2-5 | TRBD2 | TRBV3-1 | TGTGCCAGCAGCCAAGGTATACTAGCGGTTAATGGGGACCAGTACTTC | CASSQGILAVNGDQYF
few | TRBJ2-5 | TRBD1 | TRBV12-3/TRBV12-4 | TGTGCCAGCAGTTTAGGGGACAGACGAGAAGAGACCCAGTACTTC | CASSLGDRREETQYF
many | TRBJ2-7 | NA | TRBV5-1 | TGCGCCAGCAGCGGACAACAGGGTTCCCTTTTCTACGAGCAGTACTTC | CASSGQQGSLFYEQYF
many | TRBJ1-3 | NA | TRBV4-3 | TGCGCCAGCAGCCAAGATGGAGCTACAGGAAACACCATATATTTT | CASSQDGATGNTIYF
few | TRBJ2-3 | TRBD2 | TRBV20-1 | TGCAGTGCTAGGGCGGGGGCAGATACGCAGTATTTT | CSARAGADTQYF
few | TRBJ1-1 | NA | TRBV4-3 | TGCGCCAGCAGCCAAGAAGTGACTTTGAACACTGAAGCTTTCTTT | CASSQEVTLNTEAFF
many | TRBJ2-2 | NA | TRBV20-1 | TGCAGTGCTACCGGGACCCCGAACACCGGGGAGCTGTTTTTT | CSATGTPNTGELFF
few | TRBJ1-1 | TRBD1 | TRBV5-1 | TGCGCCAGCAGCTTCGACAGGGGTGAAGCTTTCTTT | CASSFDRGEAFF
NA | TRBJ2-5 | TRBD2 | TRBV4-3 | TGCGCCAGCAGCCAAGAACGGACTAGCGGGGAGGAGACCCAGTACTTC | CASSQERTSGEETQYF
NA | TRBJ2-3 | TRBD2 | TRBV29-1 | TGCAGCGTTGAGGAGCGGGACAGCACAGATACGCAGTATTTT | CSVEERDSTDTQYF
NA | TRBJ1-1 | NA | TRBV7-9 | TGTGCCAGCAGCCGAAACCAGGGGAGCACTGAAGCTTTCTTT | CASSRNQGSTEAFF
many | TRBJ2-1 | NA | TRBV4-3 | TGCGCCAGCAGCCAAGACTTCCCGGGACGTAACTACAATGAGCAGTTCTTC | CASSQDFPGRNYNEQFF
many | TRBJ2-1 | TRBD2 | TRBV20-1 | TGCAGTGCTAACGTAGCGGGCAGCTCCTACAATGAGCAGTTCTTC | CSANVAGSSYNEQFF
few | TRBJ1-6 | NA | TRBV2 | TGTGCCAGCAGCCTGGGGGCGGGGAATTCACCCCTCCACTTT | CASSLGAGNSPLHF
few | TRBJ2-2 | NA | TRBV4-3 | TGCGCCAGCAGCCACCTCGGGGGGCACACCGGGGAGCTGTTTTTT | CASSHLGGHTGELFF
few | TRBJ2-3 | TRBD2 | TRBV29-1 | TGCAGCGTGGGGGGGTCGCCAGATACGCAGTATTTT | CSVGGSPDTQYF
NA | TRBJ2-1 | NA | TRBV4-3 | TGCGCCAGCAGCCAAGGGTCCCCCCCCTACAATGAGCAGTTCTTC | CASSQGSPPYNEQFF
few | TRBJ2-7 | NA | TRBV7-2 | TGTGCCAGCAGCGTAAACGCAGGGGCCCTCTACGAGCAGTACTTC | CASSVNAGALYEQYF